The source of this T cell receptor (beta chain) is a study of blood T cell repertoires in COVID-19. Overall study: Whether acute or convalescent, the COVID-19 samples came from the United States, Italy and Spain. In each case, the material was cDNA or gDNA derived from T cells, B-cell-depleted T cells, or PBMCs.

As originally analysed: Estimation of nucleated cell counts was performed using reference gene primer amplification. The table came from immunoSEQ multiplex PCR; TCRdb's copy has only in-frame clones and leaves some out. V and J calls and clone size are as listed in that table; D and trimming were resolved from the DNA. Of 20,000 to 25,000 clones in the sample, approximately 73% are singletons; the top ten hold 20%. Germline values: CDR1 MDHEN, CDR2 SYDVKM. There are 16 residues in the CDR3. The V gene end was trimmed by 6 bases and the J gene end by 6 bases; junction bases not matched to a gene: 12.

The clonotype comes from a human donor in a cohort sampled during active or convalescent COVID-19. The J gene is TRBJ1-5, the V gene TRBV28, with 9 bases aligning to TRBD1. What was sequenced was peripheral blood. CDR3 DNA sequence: TGTGCCAGCAGCCTTCAGACAGGGGGAGGCTTTCAGCCCCAGCATTTT. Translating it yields CASSLQTGGGFQPQHF. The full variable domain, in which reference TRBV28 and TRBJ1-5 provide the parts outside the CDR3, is DVKVTQSSRYLVKRTGEKVFLECVQDMDHENMFWYRQDPGLGLRLIYFSYDVKMKEKGDIPEGYSVSREKKERFSLILESASTNQTSMYLCASSLQTGGGFQPQHFGDGTRLSIL.